This T cell receptor (beta chain) was sequenced in a study of shared clonotypes between healthy human individuals. Some clones are missing from TCRdb's copy, which holds only in-frame ones; the method was immunoSEQ multiplex PCR. The repertoire holds about 2.3 million clones, with just under 95% as singletons. The germline V gene has CDR1 SGDLS and CDR2 YYNGEE. V shed 7 bases and J 4 bases; nucleotides not matched to a gene: 6. CDR3 length: 13 amino acids. This clone was seen a few times. The gene calls are TRBV9 and TRBJ1-2; TRBD1 matches 8 bases. This TCR was recovered from a man aged 18 to 30 in good health. Some clones in this sample may be carry-over from other donors' samples. The sample consisted of naive CD4+ T cells from PBMCs. Subset described: CD45RA+ positively selected. Here the CDR3 DNA reads TGTGCCAGCGACAGGGGTCCCAGCTATGGCTACACCTTC. Translated, it gives CASDRGPSYGYTF.